These 11 T cell receptor beta chains share one sample of origin, sequenced in a study of blood T cell repertoires in COVID-19. Generated by immunoSEQ multiplex PCR, the TCRdb table keeps only in-frame clones and is missing some. The sample has 100,000 or so clones; approximately 86% are singletons. Sequencing input: peripheral blood. Source of these receptors: a man over 45 with active or convalescent COVID-19.

The chain couples TRBV11-2 to TRBJ1-3; D not certain. Germline CDR1 SGHAT, CDR2 FQNNGV. V lost 1 base and J lost 3, with 7 bases in between. The CDR3 covers 14 residues. In nucleotides, the CDR3 is TGTGCCAGCAGCTTAGGCGTCGGTGGAAACACCATATATTTT. It specifies CASSLGVGGNTIYF. Full variable domain (missing parts from reference TRBV11-2 and TRBJ1-3): EAGVAQSPRYKIIEKRQSVAFWCNPISGHATLYWYQQILGQGPKLLIQFQNNGVVDDSQLPKDRFSAERLKGVDSTLKIQPAKLEDSAVYLCASSLGVGGNTIYFGEGSWLTVV.

J is TRBJ1-1 and V is TRBV28; D is unclear. V shed 6 bases and J shed 0 bases, with 8 bases lying between them. The length of the CDR3 is 13 residues. CDR1 is MDHEN and CDR2 is SYDVKM in the germline V gene. The CDR3 region is CASRLRLNTEAFF. CDR3 in DNA: TGTGCCAGCAGGCTACGCCTGAACACTGAAGCTTTCTTT.

This sequence joins TRBV5-1 and TRBJ1-2; D may be TRBD1 (5 bases). V was trimmed by 4 bases and J by 3 bases, leaving 16 bases between them. The CDR3 has 15 amino acids. Germline-derived CDR1 and CDR2 are SGHRS and YFSETQ. CDR3 residues: CASSPDGQGYYGYTF. CDR3 bases: TGCGCCAGCAGCCCGGATGGACAAGGGTACTATGGCTACACCTTC.

The chain links TRBV9 to TRBJ2-3, with D possibly matching TRBD1 (5 bases). V was shortened by 4 bases and J by 2 bases, with 11 bases between the two germline ends. The germline CDR1 and CDR2 sequences are SGDLS and YYNGEE. This CDR3 spans 14 amino acids. CDR3 sequence: CASSQQALTDTQYF. In DNA form, the CDR3 reads TGTGCCAGCAGCCAACAGGCGCTCACAGATACGCAGTATTTT.

CDR3 sequence: CASSEPSAHNRADTQYF. The CDR3 nucleotides read TGCGCCAGCAGTGAGCCCTCAGCCCACAACCGGGCAGATACGCAGTATTTT. The genes are TRBV10-2 and TRBJ2-3; D is uncertain. With 2 bases removed from V and 4 bases from J, the gap between germline ends came to 19 bases. Germline V CDR1 and CDR2: WSHSY, SAAADI. This CDR3 contains 17 residues.

With respect to this clone: In the same sample, other DNA sequences code for this CDR3. This rearrangement joins TRBV7-9 to TRBJ1-3, with a possible D match to TRBD1 (6 bases). Deletions cut 1 base from V and 0 bases from J, with 7 bases between. Germline CDR1 SEHNR, CDR2 FQNEAQ (reference sequence). The CDR3 totals 15 residues. CDR3 sequence (DNA): TGTGCCAGCAGCTTAGAAGGGGGCTCTGGAAACACCATATATTTT. As protein: CASSLEGGSGNTIYF.

V and J are TRBV7-2 and TRBJ2-7; maybe TRBD1 (5 bases). This CDR3 is built from 15 residues. The V gene's germline CDR1 is SGHTA and CDR2 FQGNSA. V was shortened by 5 bases and J by 0 bases, with 14 bases between the two germline ends. CDR3 nucleotide sequence: TGTGCCAGCAGCCTCAGGGTTCCTGGCTCCTACGAGCAGTACTTC. This sequence encodes CASSLRVPGSYEQYF.

This chain links TRBV3-1 (or the pseudogene TRBV3-2) with TRBJ1-6; TRBD1 matches 7 bases. The V and J ends lost 4 bases and 7 bases, in that order; junction bases with no gene match: 7. The germline gives CDR1 LGHDT, CDR2 YNNKEL (reference sequence). This CDR3 is built from 15 residues. The CDR3 DNA follows: TGTGCCAGCAGCCCCCAGGGGGTGGAGAATTCACCCCTCCACTTT. Translated, it gives CASSPQGVENSPLHF.

The CDR3 loop is CASGLTGSTEAFF. The CDR3 nucleotides read TGTGCTAGTGGGTTGACAGGTTCCACTGAAGCTTTCTTT. V and J are TRBV12-5 and TRBJ1-1, with TRBD1 as a possible D gene (6 bases). The CDR3 contains 13 residues. Germline V gene lookup returns CDR1 LGHNT and CDR2 FRNRAP. Trimming cost V 6 bases and J 4 bases, with 12 bases left between them.

J is TRBJ2-5 and V is TRBV10-3; 11 nucleotides line up with TRBD2. The germline gives CDR1 ENHRY, CDR2 SYGVKD. The CDR3 covers 15 residues. V was clipped by 0 bases and J by 6 bases; unmatched bases: 3. The chain's CDR3 is CAISESTSGVKTQYF. The CDR3 region has the DNA TGTGCCATCAGTGAGTCGACTAGCGGGGTAAAGACCCAGTACTTC.

This clone was picked up a small number of times. The V gene is TRBV21-1, the J gene TRBJ1-5; the D call of TRBD1 is as the table states it, not checked on the DNA. TRBV21-1 is a pseudogene locus. The CDR3 consists of 15 residues. The CDR3 DNA follows: TGTGCCAGCAGCAAAGGGGCCAATAGCAATCAGCCCCAGCATTTT. It codes for CASSKGANSNQPQHF.